A selection of T cell receptor beta chains follows, all from one sample in a study of cytomegalovirus exposure and HLA in healthy donors. Here immunoSEQ multiplex PCR was the method, and the copy in TCRdb shows in-frame clones only, minus some. The table records approximately 270,000 clones, around 91% of them present only once. Source material: PBMCs. These receptors all come from a woman aged 18 to 35 in good health and CMV-seronegative. The CDR3 runs from the conserved cysteine through the conserved F or W. The order of the fields is V gene, clone size, D gene, CDR3 length, J gene, CDR3 DNA, CDR3 protein. A D gene is named only where the DNA matches it firmly. Only part of the rows carry a size: once, few, many, or a class if the clone is expanded.

TRBV5-1	NA	TRBD2	15	TRBJ2-7	TGCGCCAGCAGCCCTAGCGGGGGCCTACCCTACGAGCAGTACTTC	CASSPSGGLPYEQYF
TRBV30	NA	TRBD2	13	TRBJ2-1	TGTGCCTGGAGTAGCGGGGGGGAAGGAGAGCAGTTCTTC	CAWSSGGEGEQFF
TRBV5-1	NA	NA	15	TRBJ1-3	TGCGCCAGCAGCTTGGCGTCGCAGACTGGAAACACCATATATTTT	CASSLASQTGNTIYF
TRBV28	once	NA	18	TRBJ1-6	TGTGCCAGCAGTTTATCGCAGGGGATCCCCTCCTATAATTCACCCCTCCACTTT	CASSLSQGIPSYNSPLHF
TRBV2	NA	NA	13	TRBJ1-3	TGTGCCAGCAGTCGGGATTCTGGAAACACCATATATTTT	CASSRDSGNTIYF
TRBV13	NA	NA	16	TRBJ2-3	TGTGCCAGCAGCCTCATAGCCACCGAGGGTTCGGATACGCAGTATTTT	CASSLIATEGSDTQYF
TRBV9	NA	NA	16	TRBJ2-5	TGTGCCAGCAGCGTAGAAGGGGGGGGCTCAATAGAGACCCAGTACTTC	CASSVEGGGSIETQYF
TRBV7-2	NA	TRBD2	21	TRBJ2-5	TGTGCCAGCAGCTTAGCGGCGCTTACACCCCGGGAGGCACGGTCGGAGGAGACCCAGTACTTC	CASSLAALTPREARSEETQYF
TRBV28	NA	NA	14	TRBJ2-2	TGTGCCGGGACTCAGGGGGGTATCACCGGGGAGCTGTTTTTT	CAGTQGGITGELFF
TRBV4-1	NA	NA	15	TRBJ1-5	TGCGCCAGCAGCCAAGAGGGAGCTGGACGTGGGCCCCAGCATTTT	CASSQEGAGRGPQHF
TRBV27	NA	NA	15	TRBJ1-1	TGTGCCAGCAGTTTTATTCATGGGCCGAACACTGAAGCTTTCTTT	CASSFIHGPNTEAFF
TRBV5-5	NA	NA	17	TRBJ2-6	TGTGCCAGCAGCTTTGGGCTATCTCCCTCTGGGGCCAACGTCCTGACTTTC	CASSFGLSPSGANVLTF
TRBV5-1	NA	TRBD1	15	TRBJ2-7	TGCGCCAGCAGTTCAGACAGGGCCTTGGTCTACGAGCAGTACTTC	CASSSDRALVYEQYF
TRBV7-9	NA	NA	15	TRBJ2-3	TGTGCCAGCAGCGCCCGGGACACAAGCACAGATACGCAGTATTTT	CASSARDTSTDTQYF
TRBV2	once	TRBD2	19	TRBJ2-1	TGTGCCAGCAGCGCAGGGCGGAGACTAGCGGAGAGCTCCTACAATGAGCAGTTCTTC	CASSAGRRLAESSYNEQFF
TRBV6-5	NA	NA	14	TRBJ2-7	TGTGCCAGCAGTTACTCTGGCGGGGACTACGAGCAGTACTTC	CASSYSGGDYEQYF
TRBV2	few	TRBD1	14	TRBJ2-2	TGTGCCAGCAGGGGACAGGGATGGTTCGGGGAGCTGTTTTTT	CASRGQGWFGELFF
TRBV7-6	NA	TRBD2	18	TRBJ2-2	TGTGCCAGCAGCTTGCTGACTAGCGGGGGGAGGAACACCGGGGAGCTGTTTTTT	CASSLLTSGGRNTGELFF
TRBV7-2	NA	TRBD1	15	TRBJ1-6	TGTGCCAGCAGCCACAGGGGGCTAGGTAATTCACCCCTCCACTTT	CASSHRGLGNSPLHF
TRBV4-3	NA	NA	16	TRBJ1-3	TGCGCCAGCAGCCAACTTTCAGGGCAGATCGGAAACACCATATATTTT	CASSQLSGQIGNTIYF
TRBV30	NA	TRBD1	17	TRBJ1-5	TGTGCCTGGAGTGGGGGGACAGGGGGCGCGTTCCATCAGCCCCAGCATTTT	CAWSGGTGGAFHQPQHF
TRBV5-4	NA	NA	15	TRBJ2-2	TGTGCCAGCAGCTTGGTTCAGGGTAACACCGGGGAGCTGTTTTTT	CASSLVQGNTGELFF
TRBV5-1	NA	NA	16	TRBJ2-1	TGCGCCAGCAGCTTGACTAGTGCCTCCTCCTACAATGAGCAGTTCTTC	CASSLTSASSYNEQFF
TRBV11-2	NA	NA	14	TRBJ1-5	TGTGCCAGCAGCTTAGACTCCTGGGGCGAACCCCAGCATTTT	CASSLDSWGEPQHF
TRBV4-3	NA	NA	15	TRBJ2-3	TGCGCCAGCAGCCAAAAGCTGGTAAGCACAGATACGCAGTATTTT	CASSQKLVSTDTQYF